The T cell receptor beta chain under discussion was sequenced for a study of T cells in Graves' hyperthyroidism and ophthalmopathy. About the study: Staff took peripheral blood when the initial diagnosis was made, before any treatment began.

Researchers amplified the TCR beta CDR3 regions from RNA transcripts. Carried out on the TCR CDR3, a first-round RT-PCR used the HTBI primer set. Via MiXCR, TCRdb re-called the multiplex PCR reads, giving one row per CDR3 protein. This sample has around 690,000 distinct CDR3 sequences, with approximately 15% found just once. V lost 2 bases to trimming and J lost 3 bases; unmatched junction nucleotides: 22. Germline-derived CDR1 and CDR2 are SGDLS and YYNGEE. The length of the CDR3 is 21 residues. Points from the study as a whole: Model-based prediction identified ophthalmopathy a median about 6.8 months prior to its onset.

A few counts support this clonotype. The antigen remains undetermined. V is TRBV9 and J is TRBJ2-1, with 8 bases fitting TRBD2. The clonotype comes from a man aged 45 to 65 with Graves' hyperthyroidism. The sequencing sample was made of blood. DNA for the CDR3: TGTGCCAGCAGCGTTAAATATCAGAGCGTAGCGGGAAGAGGGGGCTACAATGAGCAGTTCTTC. Encoded protein: CASSVKYQSVAGRGGYNEQFF.